The 18 T cell receptor beta chains listed next were all sequenced from one sample in a study of control samples from healthy donors and cancer patients. Here immunoSEQ multiplex PCR was the method, and the copy in TCRdb shows in-frame clones only, minus some. This table has fewer than 200,000 clones, roughly 91% appearing once. Sequenced sample: blood. The receptor source for this set is a man aged 18-30 years in good health.

This clone was found once. This chain uses TRBV5-4 with TRBJ1-1, with D uncertain. CDR3 length: 12 amino acids. Looked up from germline, CDR1 is SGHNT and CDR2 is YYREEE (reference sequence). V shed 9 bases and J shed 3 bases, with 12 bases lying between them. The DNA for the CDR3 is TGTGCCACGGCTGCACCGTACACTGAAGCTTTCTTT. Amino acid sequence: CATAAPYTEAFF.

The chain employs TRBV3-1 (or the pseudogene TRBV3-2) and TRBJ2-1, with D possibly being TRBD2 (7 bases). Germline loops: CDR1 LGHDT, CDR2 YNNKEL (reference sequence). V was pared by 2 bases and J by 7 bases, with 12 bases between. The CDR3 contains 14 residues. CDR3 sequence: CASSQSGGQNEQFF. CDR3 DNA: TGTGCCAGCAGCCAATCGGGGGGCCAGAATGAGCAGTTCTTC.

V and J are TRBV5-6 and TRBJ1-2; the D gene is possibly TRBD1 (6 bases). Germline loops: CDR1 SGHDT, CDR2 YYEEEE. The CDR3 sequence is 14 residues long. V was pared by 3 bases and J by 7 bases, with 16 bases between. The CDR3: CASSWGQGSGGYTF. In DNA form, the CDR3 reads TGTGCCAGCAGCTGGGGGCAGGGGAGCGGTGGCTACACCTTC.

This clone showed up just once. The chain carries TRBV5-6 and TRBJ1-4, with a tentative D call TRBD1 (5 bases). CDR3 length: 15 residues. Trimming took 4 bases from V and 3 from J, leaving 13 bases between them. From germline, CDR1 is SGHDT and CDR2 YYEEEE. The CDR3 bases are TGTGCCAGCAGCACCGTAACAGGTCCTAATGAAAAACTGTTTTTT. It yields the protein CASSTVTGPNEKLFF.

The chain uses TRBV18 and TRBJ1-1; D unclear. The CDR3 runs to 13 residues. Per the germline V gene, CDR1 is KGHSH and CDR2 is LQKENI. The germline V and J ends were trimmed by 5 bases and 3 bases, with 10 bases remaining between them. CDR3 DNA sequence: TGTGCCAGCTCATCCCTCGCGGACACTGAAGCTTTCTTT. This codes for CASSSLADTEAFF.

The chain joins TRBV25-1 to TRBJ1-5; a weak D match, TRBD1 (6 bases). Trimming stripped 4 bases from V and 6 bases from J, with 13 bases between. Germline V gives CDR1 MGHDK, CDR2 SYGVNS. The CDR3 runs to 14 residues. For the CDR3, the DNA is TGTGCCAGCAGTGGCCATACAGGGACTCAGCCCCAGCATTTT. Encoded protein: CASSGHTGTQPQHF.

Written as DNA, the CDR3 is TGTGCCACCGGCGCGGGGGTCGGGAACGAGCAGTACTTC. Its protein is CATGAGVGNEQYF. The chain carries TRBV19 and TRBJ2-7; TRBD2 matches at 7 bases. Germline V lookup: CDR1 LNHDA, CDR2 SQIVND (reference sequence). V was clipped by 10 bases and J by 5 bases; unmatched bases: 11. CDR3 size: 13 residues.

V usage is TRBV18 and J usage is TRBJ1-2; D unclear. This CDR3 spans 16 amino acids. Looked up from germline, CDR1 is KGHSH and CDR2 is LQKENI. V gave up 2 bases and J gave up 10 bases, with 23 bases separating them. DNA for the CDR3: TGTGCCAGCTCACCAGGGCAAATCACTAACTATGGCTACTACACCTTC. Protein sequence: CASSPGQITNYGYYTF.

The gene calls are TRBV7-2 and TRBJ1-2; tentatively, D is TRBD1 (5 bases). The CDR3 is made up of 14 amino acids. Between the trimmed V and J ends, which lost 2 bases and 4 bases, there was a span of 11 bases. Germline-derived CDR1 and CDR2 are SGHTA and FQGNSA. The CDR3 here is CASSLYADSYGYTF. The CDR3 nucleotides are TGTGCCAGCAGCTTATATGCCGACAGCTATGGCTACACCTTC.

This chain connects TRBV18 to TRBJ2-3; no clear D. This CDR3 has 14 residues. Trimming stripped 6 bases from V and 0 bases from J, with 10 bases between. Germline V gene data show CDR1 as KGHSH and CDR2 as LQKENI. The DNA of the CDR3 is TGTGCCAGCTCCCTTAGTGCAAGCACAGATACGCAGTATTTT. This gives the protein CASSLSASTDTQYF.

V is TRBV10-3 and J is TRBJ2-3; 7 bases line up with TRBD2. Germline CDR1 ENHRY, CDR2 SYGVKD. V shed 7 bases and J 11 bases; nucleotides not matched to a gene: 6. The CDR3 is 11 residues long. This CDR3 reads CAITQAGKQYF. The CDR3 nucleotides are TGTGCCATCACCCAAGCGGGGAAGCAGTATTTT.

V is TRBV3-1 (or the pseudogene TRBV3-2) and J is TRBJ1-1, with D unresolved. Deletions cut 0 bases from V and 3 bases from J, with 8 bases between. Looked up from germline, CDR1 is LGHDT and CDR2 is YNNKEL (reference sequence). This CDR3 is built from 14 residues. The CDR3 protein is CASSQEGRDTEAFF. The CDR3 DNA reads TGTGCCAGCAGCCAAGAGGGAAGGGACACTGAAGCTTTCTTT.

This chain links TRBV10-3 with TRBJ2-7; D perhaps matches TRBD2 (6 bases). Between the trimmed V and J ends, which lost 3 bases and 1 base, there was a span of 19 bases. The CDR3 runs 17 residues. In germline, CDR1 is ENHRY, CDR2 SYGVKD. In DNA, the CDR3 is TGTGCCATCAGTGACCGTCCCTCGGGGGTCGGATCCTACGAGCAGTACTTC. It encodes CAISDRPSGVGSYEQYF.

The chain uses TRBV11-2 and TRBJ2-3, with TRBD1 matching over 9 bases. The CDR3 totals 17 residues. CDR1 and CDR2 (germline): SGHAT, FQNNGV. Trimming removed 4 bases from V and 3 bases from J; junction bases left unmatched: 11. The CDR3 loop is CASSSIRDRVFTDTQYF. CDR3 nucleotide sequence: TGTGCCAGCAGCTCAATCCGGGACAGGGTATTTACAGATACGCAGTATTTT.

The rearrangement joins TRBV28 to TRBJ2-7, with 7 bases lining up with TRBD1. V shed 5 bases, J shed 2 bases, and the junction held 9 bases outside the gene matches. This CDR3 region has 15 residues. The germline V gene encodes CDR1 MDHEN and CDR2 SYDVKM. CDR3 in amino acids: CASSTWDSQTYEQYF. CDR3 nucleotides: TGTGCCAGCAGTACCTGGGACAGCCAGACCTACGAGCAGTACTTC.

This chain links TRBV3-1 (or the pseudogene TRBV3-2) with TRBJ1-3; tentative D call: TRBD1 (5 bases). CDR3 length equals 16 residues. Trimming pared 1 base from V and 0 bases from J, leaving 10 bases between. Germline lookup yields CDR1 LGHDT and CDR2 YNNKEL (reference sequence). Written as DNA, the CDR3 is TGTGCCAGCAGCCAAGGGACAACCAGCTCTGGAAACACCATATATTTT. Translated, it gives CASSQGTTSSGNTIYF.

This chain connects TRBV25-1 to TRBJ2-5, with 10 bases lining up with TRBD1. The CDR3 consists of 13 residues. CDR1 MGHDK and CDR2 SYGVNS come from the germline V gene. V gave up 9 bases and J gave up 5 bases; unmatched junction bases: 6. CDR3 in DNA: TGTGCCAGAAGACAGGGGGCCTGGGAGACCCAGTACTTC. Its translation: CARRQGAWETQYF.

On this clone itself: Other DNA variants within this sample encode the same CDR3. This sequence joins TRBV5-1 and TRBJ2-7; tentative D call: TRBD1 (5 bases). CDR3 length: 15 residues. The V end was cut by 0 bases, the J end by 0 bases, with 10 bases between. Germline CDR1 SGHRS, CDR2 YFSETQ. The CDR3 region is CASSLGGQSSYEQYF. CDR3 nucleotides: TGCGCCAGCAGCTTGGGAGGACAATCCTCCTACGAGCAGTACTTC.